The 30 T cell receptor beta chains reported below all come from one sample, sequenced in a study of T cell responses to AZD1222 COVID-19 vaccine. The data were produced by immunoSEQ multiplex PCR, yet TCRdb's version contains in-frame clones alone and is incomplete. The table records 45,000 to 65,000 clones, roughly 80% of them present only once. The sequencing here drew on peripheral blood, taken 28 days after the second AZD1222 dose. These receptor sequences come from an adult who received the AZD1222 COVID-19 vaccine.

In this sample, this clone turned up once. The rearrangement uses TRBV6-5 and TRBJ1-5; 8 bases fit TRBD1. The trim removed 6 bases at V and 3 bases at J, leaving 7 bases unmatched. The germline CDR1 and CDR2 sequences are MNHEY and SVGAGI. The CDR3 length is 15 residues. The CDR3 reads CASRGTGGSNQPQHF. The CDR3, as DNA: TGTGCCAGCAGAGGGACAGGAGGCTCCAATCAGCCCCAGCATTTT.

This chain joins TRBV28 and TRBJ1-2; the D gene is possibly TRBD1 (5 bases). The V gene lost 10 bases and the J gene lost 7 bases, with 16 bases spanning the gap. The germline V gene has CDR1 MDHEN and CDR2 SYDVKM. This CDR3 has 12 residues. CDR3 nucleotides: TGTGCCATCCTTAAAGGGGTTTTTGGCTACACCTTC. Residues: CAILKGVFGYTF.

The chain couples TRBV2 to TRBJ2-2, with 7 bases aligning to TRBD1. The V segment lost 5 bases and the J segment 5 bases; nucleotides outside the gene matches: 5. The CDR3 runs to 14 residues. Per the germline V gene, CDR1 is SNHLY and CDR2 is FYNNEI. CDR3 bases: TGTGCCAGCAGTAACAGGGGAGATACCGGGGAGCTGTTTTTT. It is translated as CASSNRGDTGELFF.

The chain links TRBV23-1 to TRBJ2-3; D may be TRBD1 (6 bases). TRBV23-1 is assigned to the ORF class and has an uncertain function. The CDR3 totals 14 residues. V gave up 8 bases and J gave up 0 bases, with 12 bases separating them. CDR3 coding DNA: TGCGCCAGCGTCGGGACACCAAGCACAGATACGCAGTATTTT. It is translated as CASVGTPSTDTQYF.

The chain's CDR3 is CASSQGLGANEKLFF. As DNA, the CDR3 is TGCGCCAGCAGCCAAGGGCTAGGGGCGAATGAAAAACTGTTTTTT. The chain uses TRBV4-1 and TRBJ1-4, with D possibly being TRBD1 (5 bases). This CDR3 contains 15 residues. CDR1 and CDR2 (germline): MGHRA, YSYEKL. The V end lost 1 base, the J end lost 5 bases, and 11 bases lay between the germline ends.

CDR3 bases: TGTGCCAGCAGCTTGGGACAGGGCGATGAAAAACTGTTTTTT. Amino acids: CASSLGQGDEKLFF. The chain joins TRBV7-9 to TRBJ1-4; 9 bases are shared with TRBD1. Germline values: CDR1 SEHNR, CDR2 FQNEAQ (reference sequence). Unmatched junction bases numbered 2, after V lost 3 bases and J lost 6 bases. The CDR3 spans 14 residues.

This clone was seen only a few times. Germline and junction disagree at one end, which may indicate a read error. The chain employs TRBV7-7 and TRBJ2-2, with D tentatively TRBD1 or TRBD2 (5 bases each). Germline CDR1 SSHAT, CDR2 FNYEAQ (reference sequence). There are 15 residues in the CDR3. CDR3 nucleotides: TGTGCTAGCAGCTTAAGACCGAGGGGCACCGGGGAGCTGTTTTTT. Its translation is CASSLRPRGTGELFF.

The chain carries TRBV5-6 and TRBJ2-6; D is perhaps TRBD2 (5 bases). The length of the CDR3 is 15 residues. V dropped 6 bases and J dropped 0 bases, with 10 bases sitting between them. Germline CDR1 SGHDT, CDR2 YYEEEE. CDR3 sequence reads: CASTPRVSGANVLTF. CDR3 coding DNA: TGTGCCAGCACCCCGAGGGTCTCTGGGGCCAACGTCCTGACTTTC.

The rearrangement links TRBV3-1 (or the pseudogene TRBV3-2) to TRBJ2-5; the match to TRBD1 covers 9 bases. The CDR3 contains 16 residues. The V and J ends lost 4 bases and 1 base, in that order; junction bases with no gene match: 7. The germline V gene encodes CDR1 LGHDT and CDR2 YNNKEL (reference sequence). CDR3 in DNA: TGTGCCAGCAGCCGCCACACGACAGGGGGCCAAGAGACCCAGTACTTC. Encoded protein: CASSRHTTGGQETQYF.

The chain recombines TRBV2 with TRBJ2-3, with 7 bases matching TRBD1. Germline CDR1 and CDR2: SNHLY and FYNNEI. CDR3 size: 15 residues. Unmatched junction bases numbered 6, after V lost 6 bases and J lost 0 bases. The CDR3 DNA follows: TGTGCCAGCAGGCCCGACAGGGTGAGCACAGATACGCAGTATTTT. It translates to CASRPDRVSTDTQYF.

V gene TRBV6-5 combines with J gene TRBJ2-7; the match to TRBD1 covers 7 bases. Germline V gene sequence: CDR1 MNHEY, CDR2 SVGAGI. The CDR3 extends over 13 amino acids. V lost 6 bases to trimming and J lost 1 base; unmatched junction nucleotides: 3. The CDR3 DNA reads as TGTGCCAGCAGGGGGACAGATTCCTACGAGCAGTACGTC. Its protein product is CASRGTDSYEQYV.

In this sample, this clone turned up once. The chain employs TRBV6-5 and TRBJ1-2; a weak D match, TRBD1 (6 bases). V gave up 6 bases and J gave up 2 bases, with 16 bases separating them. The germline CDR1 and CDR2 sequences are MNHEY and SVGAGI. The CDR3 spans 15 residues. The CDR3 coding sequence is TGTGCCAGCAGATTTACACAGGGCGCAAACTATGGCTACACCTTC. Its protein is CASRFTQGANYGYTF.

The chain couples TRBV14 to TRBJ2-4, with 7 bases aligning to TRBD2. This CDR3 contains 14 residues. J lost 8 bases, V lost 5 bases, and 9 bases had no gene match. Looked up from germline, CDR1 is SGHDN and CDR2 is FVKESK. CDR3 nucleotides: TGTGCCAGCAGCTTTGGCGGGGGAGCTTACATTCAGTACTTC. Residues: CASSFGGGAYIQYF.

The rearrangement links TRBV20-1 to TRBJ2-3; D is undetermined. V was cut by 6 bases and J by 4 bases, with 5 bases left in between. CDR1 and CDR2 from the germline V gene are DFQATT and SNEGSKA (reference sequence). The CDR3 contains 10 residues. The CDR3 reads CSALSDTQYF. DNA of the CDR3: TGCAGTGCGTTATCAGATACGCAGTATTTT.

The V and J genes are TRBV6-2 or TRBV6-3 and TRBJ2-3; the D gene could be TRBD1 or TRBD2 (5 bases each). The germline gives CDR1 MNHEY, CDR2 SVGEGT. This CDR3 is 17 amino acids long. Trimming took 0 bases from V and 2 from J, leaving 15 bases between them. As DNA, the CDR3 is TGTGCCAGCAGTTACTCGATACTTGGGGGAGACACAGATACGCAGTATTTT. Amino acids: CASSYSILGGDTDTQYF.

V gene TRBV9 combines with J gene TRBJ1-1; the match to TRBD1 covers 7 bases. This CDR3 comprises 15 residues. Germline V lookup: CDR1 SGDLS, CDR2 YYNGEE. Trimming at V came to 2 bases and at J to 5 bases, leaving 9 bases not matched to a gene. CDR3 in amino acids: CASSVKQGPTTEAFF. For the CDR3, the DNA is TGTGCCAGCAGCGTCAAACAGGGGCCAACAACTGAAGCTTTCTTT.

This chain links TRBV28 with TRBJ1-2; D not resolved. Germline CDR1 reads MDHEN; CDR2 reads SYDVKM. This CDR3 is built from 14 residues. Trimming stripped 11 bases from V and 0 bases from J, with 16 bases between. The CDR3 reads CAHTRSPANYGYTF. CDR3 DNA: TGTGCCCATACTCGGTCCCCCGCTAACTATGGCTACACCTTC.

V usage is TRBV2 and J usage is TRBJ1-2; 7 bases are a match to TRBD1. The CDR3 is made up of 12 amino acids. The V gene's germline CDR1 is SNHLY and CDR2 FYNNEI. V lost 1 base, J lost 8 bases, and 1 base stayed unmatched. CDR3 amino acids: CASSEDRGGYTF. CDR3 DNA sequence: TGTGCCAGCAGTGAAGACAGGGGAGGCTACACCTTC.

The chain couples TRBV5-6 to TRBJ2-7; 9 positions agree with TRBD2. Trimming took 4 bases from V and 3 from J; bases not matched to a gene: 5. The CDR3 is made up of 14 amino acids. The germline gives CDR1 SGHDT, CDR2 YYEEEE. CDR3 nucleotides: TGTGCCAGCAGCGTGCGGGAGGGCCTCTACGAGCAGTACTTC. Amino acids: CASSVREGLYEQYF.

This chain uses TRBV7-9 with TRBJ2-2, with 13 bases matching TRBD2. The CDR3 loop spans 18 amino acids. V was pared by 4 bases and J by 3 bases, with 8 bases of the junction left unmatched. Germline V gene sequence: CDR1 SEHNR, CDR2 FQNEAQ (reference sequence). The CDR3 nucleotides read TGTGCCAGCAGCTCCGGACTAGCGGGAGTCCGTGACACCGGGGAGCTGTTTTTT. Its translation: CASSSGLAGVRDTGELFF.

This sequence joins TRBV6-5 and TRBJ1-4, with D unclear. In germline, CDR1 is MNHEY, CDR2 SVGAGI. CDR3 length: 13 residues. With 0 bases removed from V and 8 bases from J, the gap between germline ends came to 7 bases. CDR3 DNA sequence: TGTGCCAGCAGTTACTCGTTAAAGGAAAAACTGTTTTTT. It is translated as CASSYSLKEKLFF.

This clone is categorized as medium-sized. The chain carries TRBV6-5 and TRBJ1-1, with D perhaps TRBD1 (6 bases). Per the germline V gene, CDR1 is MNHEY and CDR2 is SVGAGI. This CDR3 has 15 amino acids. Trimming took off 2 bases at V and 1 base at J, with 11 bases between the two ends. The CDR3 nucleotides are TGTGCCAGCAGTTACACAATGACAGGGAACACTGAAGCTTTCTTT. It yields the protein CASSYTMTGNTEAFF.

The chain employs TRBV10-2 and TRBJ1-6; tentative D call: TRBD1 (6 bases). V dropped 0 bases and J dropped 9 bases, with 12 bases sitting between them. CDR1 is WSHSY and CDR2 is SAAADI in the germline V gene. The CDR3 covers 15 residues. CDR3 sequence: CASSESQGAASPLHF. The CDR3 coding sequence is TGCGCCAGCAGTGAGTCACAGGGTGCGGCTTCACCCCTCCACTTT.

The rearrangement joins TRBV19 to TRBJ1-6, with a tentative D call TRBD1 (5 bases). This CDR3 has 14 amino acids. The germline gives CDR1 LNHDA, CDR2 SQIVND (reference sequence). Trimming removed 7 bases from V and 13 bases from J, with 20 bases in between. This CDR3 reads CASTSSGPAGPLHF. DNA of the CDR3: TGTGCCAGTACCTCCTCCGGGCCTGCAGGGCCCCTCCACTTT.

This sequence joins TRBV11-2 and TRBJ1-5; no reliable D call. CDR1 SGHAT and CDR2 FQNNGV come from the germline V gene. Trimming shortened V by 1 base and J by 10 bases, and 11 bases separated the two germline ends. CDR3 length equals 13 residues. CDR3 residues: CASSLALTGPQHF. The CDR3 nucleotides are TGTGCCAGCAGCTTAGCACTGACGGGACCCCAGCATTTT.

V usage is TRBV27 and J usage is TRBJ2-1; D is ambiguous. Germline assignment: CDR1 MNHEY and CDR2 SMNVEV (reference sequence). The CDR3 runs to 12 residues. V was clipped by 3 bases and J by 9 bases, with 9 bases between them. The CDR3, as DNA: TGTGCCAGCAGTTTCGTGTCGGGTGAGCAGTTCTTC. It encodes CASSFVSGEQFF.

V is TRBV2 and J is TRBJ2-2; D possibly corresponds to TRBD1 (6 bases). The CDR3 runs to 15 residues. Germline values: CDR1 SNHLY, CDR2 FYNNEI. Trimming shortened V by 8 bases and J by 0 bases, and 13 bases separated the two germline ends. For the CDR3, the DNA is TGTGCCAGCCGATGGACAGCCGCGAACACCGGGGAGCTGTTTTTT. Its translation: CASRWTAANTGELFF. Complete variable domain (other parts from reference TRBV2 and TRBJ2-2): EPEVTQTPSHQVTQMGQEVILRCVPISNHLYFYWYRQILGQKVEFLVSFYNNEISEKSEIFDDQFSVERPDGSNFTLKIRSTKLEDSAMYFCASRWTAANTGELFFGEGSRLTVL.

Of note for this clone: The same CDR3 also results from other DNA sequences found in this sample. CDR3: CASSLGQGGSPLHF. DNA for the CDR3: TGTGCCAGCAGTCTTGGACAGGGGGGTTCACCCCTCCACTTT. V is TRBV27 and J is TRBJ1-6, with 10 bases lining up with TRBD1. CDR3 length equals 14 residues. The V gene's germline CDR1 is MNHEY and CDR2 SMNVEV (reference sequence). With V trimmed by 5 bases and J by 9 bases, 4 bases remained unmatched.

The genes are TRBV7-2 and TRBJ2-7; TRBD1 aligns across 10 bases. The trim removed 1 base at V and 4 bases at J, leaving 7 bases unmatched. CDR3 length: 16 amino acids. Germline lookup yields CDR1 SGHTA and CDR2 FQGNSA. The CDR3 spells CASSLGSGTGVYEQYF. The CDR3 DNA sequence: TGTGCCAGCAGCTTAGGGTCCGGGACAGGGGTTTACGAGCAGTACTTC. The variable domain in full, completed from reference TRBV7-2 and TRBJ2-7, reads GAGVSQSPSNKVTEKGKDVELRCDPISGHTALYWYRQSLGQGLEFLIYFQGNSAPDKSGLPSDRFSAERTGGSVSTLTIQRTQQEDSAVYLCASSLGSGTGVYEQYFGPGTRLTVT.

The chain carries TRBV6-1 and TRBJ2-5; D is undetermined. The V end was cut by 2 bases, the J end by 5 bases, with 12 bases between. CDR3 length: 14 residues. The germline V gene has CDR1 MNHNS and CDR2 SASEGT. CDR3 in amino acids: CASSERVPMETQYF. The CDR3 DNA is TGTGCCAGCAGTGAAAGGGTTCCAATGGAGACCCAGTACTTC.